This passage covers 17 T cell receptor beta chains from one sample sequenced in a study of blood T cell repertoires in COVID-19. Generated by immunoSEQ multiplex PCR, the TCRdb table keeps only in-frame clones and is missing some. The sample includes some 190,000 clones, approximately 84% seen only once; the top ten take roughly 5%. Sequenced material: peripheral blood. Receptor source: a woman of 80 years or more with acute or convalescent COVID-19.

The rearrangement uses TRBV6-6 and TRBJ1-1; 9 positions match TRBD1. CDR1 is MNHNY and CDR2 is SVGAGI in the germline V gene (reference sequence). J was trimmed by 14 bases and V by 5 bases; bases with no gene match: 6. The CDR3 is made up of 11 amino acids. CDR3 DNA: TGTGCCAGCAGTCGGGACAGGGTTCGGTTCTTT. Encoded protein: CASSRDRVRFF.

CDR3 residues: CASRDRGKRADTQYF. CDR3 nucleotides: TGCGCCAGCAGGGACAGGGGAAAGAGAGCAGATACGCAGTATTTT. This sequence joins TRBV10-2 and TRBJ2-3; 9 nucleotides agree with TRBD1. Trimming took 6 bases from V and 4 from J; bases not matched to a gene: 8. This CDR3 comprises 15 residues. The germline V gene encodes CDR1 WSHSY and CDR2 SAAADI.

V gene TRBV25-1 combines with J gene TRBJ2-7, with 8 bases fitting TRBD1. Germline assignment: CDR1 MGHDK and CDR2 SYGVNS. The CDR3 spans 14 residues. The J segment lost 0 bases and the V segment lost 7 bases, leaving 5 bases of the junction unmatched. CDR3 coding DNA: TGTGCCAGCACGAAGACAGGGGACTCCTACGAGCAGTACTTC. Protein sequence: CASTKTGDSYEQYF.

V and J are TRBV15 and TRBJ1-5, with D hard to call. Germline CDR1 LNHNV, CDR2 YYDKDF (reference sequence). There are 14 residues in the CDR3. Trimming cost V 7 bases and J 0 bases, with 10 bases left between them. The CDR3 DNA is TGTGCCACCAACACGAGGGTTAGCAATCAGCCCCAGCATTTT. It yields the protein CATNTRVSNQPQHF.

The chain uses TRBV27 and TRBJ1-1; 7 nucleotides align to TRBD1. Germline V CDR1 and CDR2: MNHEY, SMNVEV (reference sequence). The CDR3 runs to 16 residues. V dropped 2 bases and J dropped 0; count of bases not matched to a gene: 6. CDR3 loop: CASSLVGTVMNTEAFF. The CDR3 nucleotides read TGTGCCAGCAGTTTAGTCGGGACAGTCATGAACACTGAAGCTTTCTTT.

The rearrangement links TRBV10-1 to TRBJ2-7; TRBD2 matches 8 bases. There are 14 residues in the CDR3. Germline CDR1 WNHNN, CDR2 SYGVQD (reference sequence). The V and J ends lost 6 bases and 0 bases, in that order; junction bases with no gene match: 4. CDR3 bases: TGCGCCAGCAGCAGCGGGGGAAGCTCCTACGAGCAGTACTTC. Amino acids: CASSSGGSSYEQYF.

This rearrangement joins TRBV7-2 to TRBJ2-1; D uncertain. In germline, CDR1 is SGHTA, CDR2 FQGNSA. The CDR3 covers 14 residues. V lost 1 base and J lost 5, with 9 bases in between. In nucleotides, the CDR3 is TGTGCCAGCAGCTTAGGAGTTACAGACAATGAGCAGTTCTTC. Amino acids: CASSLGVTDNEQFF. The full variable domain, rest sourced from reference TRBV7-2 and TRBJ2-1, is GAGVSQSPSNKVTEKGKDVELRCDPISGHTALYWYRQSLGQGLEFLIYFQGNSAPDKSGLPSDRFSAERTGGSVSTLTIQRTQQEDSAVYLCASSLGVTDNEQFFGPGTRLTVL.

The chain has TRBV7-2 and TRBJ2-1; the match to TRBD2 covers 7 bases. The CDR3 spans 17 residues. Trimming removed 2 bases from V and 8 bases from J; junction bases left unmatched: 15. Germline-derived CDR1 and CDR2 are SGHTA and FQGNSA. The CDR3 sequence is CASSLPRSAGVWYEQFF. The CDR3 nucleotides are TGTGCCAGCAGCTTACCCCGCTCGGCGGGAGTGTGGTATGAGCAGTTCTTC.

J is TRBJ2-3 and V is TRBV12-5; maybe TRBD2 (5 bases). Per germline, CDR1 LGHNT and CDR2 FRNRAP. This CDR3 spans 16 amino acids. Trimming pared 1 base from V and 0 bases from J, leaving 11 bases between. DNA of the CDR3: TGTGCTAGTGGTTTGGCTTCTGCGGGTAGCACAGATACGCAGTATTTT. Amino acid sequence: CASGLASAGSTDTQYF.

The chain employs TRBV6-5 and TRBJ1-1; TRBD1 matches 8 bases. Unmatched junction bases numbered 7, after V lost 10 bases and J lost 3 bases. This CDR3 contains 13 residues. The V gene's germline CDR1 is MNHEY and CDR2 SVGAGI. The CDR3 region has the DNA TGTGCCACGGGACAGGCCCCGGACACTGAAGCTTTCTTT. This gives the protein CATGQAPDTEAFF.

The chain carries TRBV12-3 or TRBV12-4 and TRBJ2-2; a possible D gene is TRBD1 (6 bases). The CDR3 spans 13 residues. V was cut by 8 bases and J by 8 bases, with 15 bases left in between. The CDR3 loop is CASCEGVEGELFF. The CDR3 nucleotides are TGTGCCAGCTGCGAGGGGGTTGAGGGGGAGCTGTTTTTT.

The chain has TRBV11-3 and TRBJ2-7, with D perhaps matching TRBD2 (6 bases). The CDR3 totals 14 residues. The germline gives CDR1 SGHNT, CDR2 YENEEA. V was pared by 1 base and J by 6 bases, with 13 bases between. This chain's CDR3 is CASSLGPGVVEQYF. The DNA for the CDR3 is TGTGCCAGCAGCTTAGGTCCGGGGGTCGTCGAGCAGTACTTC.

This clone was detected many times. The V and J genes are TRBV27 and TRBJ1-5, with TRBD1 matching 10 bases. This CDR3 has 13 amino acids. Germline V gives CDR1 MNHEY, CDR2 SMNVEV (reference sequence). The junction had 5 bases not matched to a gene; V was cut back by 5 bases and J by 10 bases. In DNA, the CDR3 is TGTGCCAGCAGTAGGGACAGGGGAAATCCCCAGCATTTT. Translation gives CASSRDRGNPQHF.

V and J are TRBV20-1 and TRBJ1-2, with TRBD1 as a possible D gene (5 bases). Trimming took off 7 bases at V and 3 bases at J, with 9 bases between the two ends. Germline V CDR1 and CDR2: DFQATT, SNEGSKA (reference sequence). The CDR3 totals 11 residues. The CDR3 nucleotides read TGCAGTGTAGACAGCCACTATGGCTACACCTTC. It encodes CSVDSHYGYTF.

The V call is TRBV4-3, the J call TRBJ2-6, with 8 bases identical to TRBD2. Germline-derived CDR1 and CDR2 are LGHNA and YSLEER. J lost 0 bases, V lost 0 bases, and 7 bases had no gene match. The CDR3 has 19 residues. CDR3 amino acids: CASSQEAQREYSGANVLTF. The DNA for the CDR3 is TGCGCCAGCAGCCAAGAAGCCCAGCGGGAGTACTCTGGGGCCAACGTCCTGACTTTC.

The J gene is TRBJ1-6, the V gene TRBV5-5, with 9 bases that match TRBD1. The junction had 5 bases not matched to a gene; V was cut back by 2 bases and J by 8 bases. The CDR3 has 15 amino acids. Germline CDR1 reads SGHKS; CDR2 reads YYEKEE (reference sequence). The CDR3 reads CASSLKTGGYSPLHF. The CDR3 bases are TGTGCCAGCAGCTTAAAGACAGGGGGTTATTCACCCCTCCACTTT.

The chain couples TRBV28 to TRBJ2-1; 10 nucleotides align to TRBD1. V trimming: 10 bases; J trimming: 8 bases; junction bases outside the gene matches: 8. Per the germline V gene, CDR1 is MDHEN and CDR2 is SYDVKM. CDR3 length equals 13 residues. The CDR3 protein is CAIRQGARDEQFF. CDR3 coding DNA: TGTGCCATTAGACAGGGGGCGCGAGATGAGCAGTTCTTC.